This TCR beta chain appears in the sequencing data of a study of OX40 agonist ivuxolimab in advanced cancers. Study background: The study enrolled dose-escalation patients with hepatocellular carcinoma, melanoma, renal cell or head and neck cancer. There were three patients with partial responses, one having hepatocellular carcinoma and two cutaneous melanoma. Antecedent anti-PD-1, anti-PD-L1 or anti-CTLA-4 therapy was permissible, with roughly 40% having received some. The study, taken as a whole, reports: Within 6 weeks, CD4+ and CD8+ blood T cells expanded clonally at 0.1 to 3.0 mg/kg.

As concerns this clone: Antigen specificity is unknown.

TCRdb keeps only in-frame clones here, not all; method: immunoSEQ multiplex PCR. The sample has about 80,000 clones, more than 90% seen once. Germline values: CDR1 SGHVS, CDR2 FNYEAQ. After removal of 5 bases from V and 9 bases from J, the junction contained 10 bases not matched to a gene. This CDR3 contains 15 residues. The input for sequencing was CD4+ or CD8+ T cells sorted from blood, taken in a trial of the OX40 agonist ivuxolimab. The TCR was taken from an adult with an advanced solid tumor such as melanoma, head and neck, liver or kidney cancer. V is TRBV7-6 and J is TRBJ2-6; the match to TRBD1 covers 7 bases. The CDR3 DNA is TGTGCCAGCAGCCAGAACACAGGGGAAGTCAACGTCCTGACTTTC. As protein: CASSQNTGEVNVLTF.